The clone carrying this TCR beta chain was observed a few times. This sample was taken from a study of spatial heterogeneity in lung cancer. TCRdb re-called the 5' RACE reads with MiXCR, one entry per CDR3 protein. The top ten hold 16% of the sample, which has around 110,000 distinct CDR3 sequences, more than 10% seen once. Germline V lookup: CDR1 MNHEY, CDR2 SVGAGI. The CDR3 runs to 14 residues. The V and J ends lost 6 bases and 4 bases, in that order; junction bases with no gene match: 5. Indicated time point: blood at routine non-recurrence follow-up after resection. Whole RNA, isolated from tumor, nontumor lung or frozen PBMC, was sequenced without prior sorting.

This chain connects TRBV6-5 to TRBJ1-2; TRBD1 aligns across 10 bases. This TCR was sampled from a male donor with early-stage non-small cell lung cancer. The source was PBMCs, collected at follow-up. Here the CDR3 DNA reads TGTGCCAGCAGCCTGGGACAGGGGCGCTATGGCTACACCTTC. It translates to CASSLGQGRYGYTF.